Below, 2 T cell receptor beta chains from the same sample are listed, as sequenced in a study of T cells in Graves' hyperthyroidism and ophthalmopathy. RNA transcripts gave rise to amplified TCR beta CDR3 regions. First-round RT-PCR targeting the TCR CDR3 was performed with the HTBI primer set. TCRdb redid the calling of the multiplex PCR reads with MiXCR, one entry per CDR3 protein. The table records about 290,000 distinct CDR3 sequences, more than 10% of them present only once. Material for sequencing was blood. Receptors originate from a woman younger than 45 with Graves' hyperthyroidism that later progressed to Graves' ophthalmopathy.

This clonotype has only a few counts. The gene calls are TRBV20-1 and TRBJ1-3; TRBD1 agrees at 7 bases. This CDR3 has 16 residues. The trim removed 1 base at V and 0 bases at J, leaving 6 bases unmatched. CDR1 and CDR2 (germline): DFQATT, SNEGSKA (reference sequence). The CDR3 sequence is CSARGAWDSSGNTIYF. The CDR3 nucleotides are TGCAGTGCTAGAGGGGCTTGGGACAGCTCTGGAAACACCATATATTTT.

V and J are TRBV14 and TRBJ2-4; a possible D gene is TRBD1 (6 bases). With 2 bases removed from V and 3 bases from J, the gap between germline ends came to 20 bases. Germline lookup yields CDR1 SGHDN and CDR2 FVKESK. The CDR3 consists of 18 residues. The CDR3 region is CASSQSMVRGSVKNIQYF. The CDR3 coding sequence is TGTGCCAGCAGCCAATCAATGGTCAGGGGATCGGTCAAAAACATTCAGTACTTC.